A single sample gave rise to the 2 T cell receptor beta chains below, sequenced in a study of blood T cell repertoires in COVID-19. The repertoire was sequenced with immunoSEQ multiplex PCR; TCRdb's copy has only in-frame clones and lacks some. The sample records about 670,000 clones, around 90% being singletons. Sequencing input: peripheral blood. These receptor sequences come from a woman aged 18-29 years with acute or convalescent COVID-19.

This clone was seen only once. The chain is built from TRBV5-4 and TRBJ1-2; D ambiguous. The V end lost 2 bases, the J end lost 5 bases, and 10 bases lay between the germline ends. Germline V lookup: CDR1 SGHNT, CDR2 YYREEE (reference sequence). CDR3 length: 13 amino acids. The chain's CDR3 is CASSFEAGYGYTF. The CDR3 DNA follows: TGTGCCAGCAGCTTCGAGGCGGGGTATGGCTACACCTTC.

This chain joins TRBV4-1 and TRBJ2-5; D might be TRBD2 (7 bases). The CDR3 consists of 16 residues. The germline V and J ends were trimmed by 3 bases and 1 base, with 15 bases remaining between them. Germline loops: CDR1 MGHRA, CDR2 YSYEKL. The CDR3 is CASSHPGGRSQETQYF. For the CDR3, the DNA is TGCGCCAGCAGCCATCCGGGGGGCAGGAGCCAAGAGACCCAGTACTTC.